The clone carrying this T cell receptor (beta chain) was seen a few times. Sequencing was performed with immunoSEQ multiplex PCR; in TCRdb, only in-frame clones are kept and a portion is missing. Here the sample spans 62,000 or so clones, about 88% being singletons. Germline loops: CDR1 SGHTS, CDR2 YDEGEE. The CDR3 extends over 15 amino acids. Between the trimmed V and J ends, which lost 2 bases and 1 base, there was a span of 10 bases. This record comes from a study of blood T cell repertoires in COVID-19. About the study: Sources were T cells, B-cell-depleted T cells, or PBMCs; the material itself was cDNA or gDNA.

This clonotype was obtained from a human donor in a cohort sampled during active COVID-19. What was sequenced was peripheral blood. The V gene is TRBV5-8, the J gene TRBJ2-1; D is undetermined. In DNA form, the CDR3 reads TGTGCCAGCAGCTTCCTGCGAGCATCCTACAATGAGCAGTTCTTC. Amino acid sequence: CASSFLRASYNEQFF.